This T cell receptor (beta chain) was profiled in a study of blood T cell repertoires in COVID-19. Across the study: Some COVID-19 samples were acute and others convalescent; all came from the United States, Italy and Spain. T cells, B-cell-depleted T cells, or PBMCs supplied cDNA or gDNA.

Original methodology: How many nucleated cells were present was estimated from reference gene primer amplification. TCRdb's copy holds only in-frame clones and misses some; the assay was immunoSEQ multiplex PCR. That table gives V, J and clone size, and the DNA gave D and trimming. Here the sample spans a few hundred thousand clones, less than 85% being singletons. The clonotype originates from a man between 60 and 70 years old who had recovered from COVID-19. Specimen: peripheral blood.

The CDR3 is CASSISGADGEQFF. CDR3 bases: TGTGCCAGCAGCATTAGCGGGGCCGACGGTGAGCAGTTCTTC. J is TRBJ2-1 and V is TRBV11-3; 8 bases map to TRBD2. From germline, CDR1 is SGHNT and CDR2 YENEEA. There are 14 residues in the CDR3. Trimming took 5 bases from V and 9 from J; bases not matched to a gene: 9.